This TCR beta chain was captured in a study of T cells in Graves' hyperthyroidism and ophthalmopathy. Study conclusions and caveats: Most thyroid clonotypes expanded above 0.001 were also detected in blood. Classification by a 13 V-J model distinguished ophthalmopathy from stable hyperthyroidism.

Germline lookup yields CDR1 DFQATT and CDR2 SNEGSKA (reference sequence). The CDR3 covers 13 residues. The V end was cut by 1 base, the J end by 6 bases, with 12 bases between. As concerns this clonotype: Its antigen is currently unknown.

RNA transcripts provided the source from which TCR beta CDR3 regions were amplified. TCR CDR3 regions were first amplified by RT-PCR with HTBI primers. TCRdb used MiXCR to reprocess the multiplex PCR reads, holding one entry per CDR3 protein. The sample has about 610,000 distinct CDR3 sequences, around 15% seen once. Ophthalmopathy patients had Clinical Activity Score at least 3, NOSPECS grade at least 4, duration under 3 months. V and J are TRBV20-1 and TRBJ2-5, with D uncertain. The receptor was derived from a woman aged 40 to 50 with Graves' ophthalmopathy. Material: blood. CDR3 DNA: TGCAGTGCTAGAGGTAGAGGTGGCCAGACCCAGTACTTC. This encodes CSARGRGGQTQYF.